The next 32 T cell receptor beta chains were all read from a single sample in a study of STAT3 mutations in large granular lymphocyte leukemia (dated 2019 in TCRdb). General study outcomes and caveats: Every T-LGLL patient showed at least one immunodominant TCRbeta clonotype, and about half showed multiple immunodominant subclonotypes.

Their antigens are not known. Receptor libraries were prepared by the immunoSEQ multiplex PCR assay. What TCRdb holds here is the immuneACCESS table cut down to in-frame rearrangements. Part of the clones is not present; checked against another copy, under half of the missing clones reflect an unresolved V gene, and the others are unexplained. Across this sample there are tens of thousands of clones, with roughly 80% seen only once. The ten largest clones add up to 25% to 35% of the sample. What was sequenced was peripheral blood mononuclear cells. The receptors derive from a woman aged 45-59 years with T-cell large granular lymphocyte leukemia. Some clones in this sample may be carry-over from other donors' samples. The age is the age at diagnosis.

The rearrangement links TRBV5-1 to TRBJ2-2; 12 bases fit TRBD1. Germline assignment: CDR1 SGHRS and CDR2 YFSETQ. V lost 3 bases to trimming and J lost 9 bases; unmatched junction nucleotides: 12. This CDR3 spans 17 amino acids. The CDR3 DNA reads as TGCGCCAGCAGCTCCTTAACTTCCGGGACAGGGGGCCGGGAGCTGTTTTTT. Translated: CASSSLTSGTGGRELFF.

The genes are TRBV7-9 and TRBJ2-1, with 9 nucleotides matching TRBD2. The CDR3 length is 15 residues. Germline V gene data show CDR1 as SEHNR and CDR2 as FQNEAQ (reference sequence). The trim removed 5 bases at V and 3 bases at J, leaving 5 bases unmatched. CDR3 in DNA: TGTGCCAGCAGCACCGGGACTAGCATCTACAATGAGCAGTTCTTC. Its translation: CASSTGTSIYNEQFF. Full variable domain (rest looked up from reference TRBV7-9 and TRBJ2-1): DTGVSQNPRHKITKRGQNVTFRCDPISEHNRLYWYRQTLGQGPEFLTYFQNEAQLEKSRLLSDRFSAERPKGSFSTLEIQRTEQGDSAMYLCASSTGTSIYNEQFFGPGTRLTVL.

There are a few counts of this clone. V and J are TRBV27 and TRBJ1-1; D is unresolved. Germline V lookup: CDR1 MNHEY, CDR2 SMNVEV (reference sequence). The CDR3 sequence is 10 residues long. Trimming took off 9 bases at V and 5 bases at J, with 7 bases between the two ends. The CDR3 DNA reads TGTGCCAGGGCGAGGACTGAAGCTTTCTTT. Translating gives CARARTEAFF.

V is TRBV2 and J is TRBJ2-7; 7 nucleotides match TRBD2. V shed 5 bases and J 3 bases; nucleotides not matched to a gene: 10. The CDR3 totals 15 residues. Germline V gene lookup returns CDR1 SNHLY and CDR2 FYNNEI. CDR3 sequence reads: CASSQEAGSYYEQYF. DNA of the CDR3: TGTGCCAGCAGTCAAGAAGCGGGATCCTACTACGAGCAGTACTTC.

The V call is TRBV18, the J call TRBJ1-1, with no clear D. The V gene's germline CDR1 is KGHSH and CDR2 LQKENI. With 3 bases removed from V and 0 bases from J, the gap between germline ends came to 5 bases. CDR3 length: 13 amino acids. This chain's CDR3 is CASSPAMNTEAFF. CDR3 sequence (DNA): TGTGCCAGCTCACCTGCGATGAACACTGAAGCTTTCTTT.

This rearrangement joins TRBV18 to TRBJ1-3, with 10 nucleotides matching TRBD1. The CDR3 sequence is 18 residues long. V trimming: 1 base; J trimming: 7 bases; junction bases outside the gene matches: 13. Germline-derived CDR1 and CDR2 are KGHSH and LQKENI. CDR3 DNA: TGTGCCAGCTCACCACTGCTACGTGGGACAGGGGCGAGGAACACCATATATTTT. Translation gives CASSPLLRGTGARNTIYF. Full variable domain (remainder filled in from reference TRBV18 and TRBJ1-3): NAGVMQNPRHLVRRRGQEARLRCSPMKGHSHVYWYRQLPEEGLKFMVYLQKENIIDESGMPKERFSAEFPKEGPSILRIQQVVRGDSAAYFCASSPLLRGTGARNTIYFGEGSWLTVV.

The chain carries TRBV27 and TRBJ1-1; D gene uncertain. The CDR3 loop spans 14 amino acids. Germline V lookup: CDR1 MNHEY, CDR2 SMNVEV (reference sequence). The V gene lost 3 bases and the J gene lost 1 base, with 9 bases spanning the gap. CDR3 bases: TGTGCCAGCAGTTTCGGGGTCCGGAACACTGAAGCTTTCTTT. It encodes CASSFGVRNTEAFF.

This chain joins TRBV10-3 and TRBJ2-5; no firm D call. CDR1 is ENHRY and CDR2 is SYGVKD in the germline V gene. The CDR3 extends over 15 amino acids. V lost 3 bases and J lost 2, with 13 bases in between. CDR3 region: CAISDPSIRQETQYF. The CDR3 DNA is TGTGCCATCAGTGATCCGTCAATACGACAAGAGACCCAGTACTTC.

The chain uses TRBV30 and TRBJ1-2, with TRBD1 identical over 7 bases. The CDR3 loop spans 15 amino acids. Trimming at V came to 3 bases and at J to 1 base, leaving 8 bases not matched to a gene. In germline, CDR1 is GTSNPN, CDR2 SVGIG (reference sequence). Written as DNA, the CDR3 is TGTGCCTGGAGCGCCGGGGACAGTCGTAACTATGGCTACACCTTC. Amino acids: CAWSAGDSRNYGYTF.

This rearrangement joins TRBV30 to TRBJ2-1; the match to TRBD2 covers 8 bases. V lost 3 bases and J lost 12; bases outside the gene matches: 4. Germline assignment: CDR1 GTSNPN and CDR2 SVGIG (reference sequence). The CDR3 is 11 residues long. CDR3 DNA sequence: TGTGCCTGGAGGTCGGGGGGGGCGCAGTTCTTC. Translating gives CAWRSGGAQFF.

The chain joins TRBV4-2 to TRBJ2-6, with 8 bases aligning to TRBD1. V trimming: 0 bases; J trimming: 3 bases; junction bases outside the gene matches: 4. This CDR3 has 17 residues. Per germline, CDR1 LGHNA and CDR2 YNFKEQ. CDR3 bases: TGTGCCAGCAGCCAAGACAGGGGGCAATATGGGGCCAACGTCCTGACTTTC. Protein: CASSQDRGQYGANVLTF.

The chain's CDR3 is CASSLWSGPEAFF. CDR3 DNA sequence: TGTGCCAGCAGCTTGTGGTCAGGGCCTGAAGCTTTCTTT. V gene TRBV5-6 combines with J gene TRBJ1-1; D is perhaps TRBD1 (5 bases). Germline CDR1 and CDR2: SGHDT and YYEEEE. This CDR3 is built from 13 residues. Trimming left V 1 base short and J 6 bases short, with 10 bases between.

The J gene is TRBJ2-5, the V gene TRBV5-1; tentative D call: TRBD2 (6 bases). The length of the CDR3 is 13 residues. V was shortened by 7 bases and J by 1 base, with 11 bases between the two germline ends. From germline, CDR1 is SGHRS and CDR2 YFSETQ. Here the CDR3 reads CASGLAVQETQYF. CDR3 DNA: TGCGCCAGCGGGTTAGCGGTCCAAGAGACCCAGTACTTC. Filled out from reference TRBV5-1 and TRBJ2-5, the complete variable domain reads KAGVTQTPRYLIKTRGQQVTLSCSPISGHRSVSWYQQTPGQGLQFLFEYFSETQRNKGNFPGRFSGRQFSNSRSEMNVSTLELGDSALYLCASGLAVQETQYFGPGTRLLVL.

V is TRBV28 and J is TRBJ1-5; possibly TRBD1 for D (5 bases). Germline CDR1 and CDR2: MDHEN and SYDVKM. The CDR3 runs to 15 residues. V was trimmed by 4 bases and J by 2 bases, leaving 12 bases between them. The CDR3 sequence: CASSSPGSGNQPQHF. CDR3 nucleotides: TGTGCCAGCAGTTCCCCAGGGTCGGGCAATCAGCCCCAGCATTTT.

CDR3 sequence (DNA): TGCAGTGTCGGGGCGAACACTGAAGCTTTCTTT. It encodes CSVGANTEAFF. V and J are TRBV20-1 and TRBJ1-1; the D gene is possibly TRBD1 (5 bases). Trimming took 7 bases from V and 1 from J, leaving 7 bases between them. From germline, CDR1 is DFQATT and CDR2 SNEGSKA (reference sequence). This CDR3 contains 11 residues.

This rearrangement joins TRBV4-2 to TRBJ1-2; a possible D gene is TRBD1 (5 bases). Germline CDR1 and CDR2: LGHNA and YNFKEQ. The CDR3 length is 14 residues. The V end lost 1 base, the J end lost 2 bases, and 8 bases lay between the germline ends. This chain's CDR3 is CASSQGTINYGYTF. DNA for the CDR3: TGTGCCAGCAGCCAAGGGACAATCAACTATGGCTACACCTTC.

The V and J genes are TRBV30 and TRBJ2-1, with 8 bases lining up with TRBD2. Trimming removed 0 bases from V and 7 bases from J; junction bases left unmatched: 8. This CDR3 contains 15 residues. Germline CDR1 GTSNPN, CDR2 SVGIG (reference sequence). CDR3 DNA: TGTGCCTGGAGTGTGCGTCTAGCGGGTCAAAATGAGCAGTTCTTC. It encodes CAWSVRLAGQNEQFF.

The chain joins TRBV30 to TRBJ2-5; D not certain. The V gene lost 2 bases and the J gene lost 5 bases, with 9 bases spanning the gap. The CDR3 loop spans 12 amino acids. The germline V gene has CDR1 GTSNPN and CDR2 SVGIG (reference sequence). CDR3 in amino acids: CAWSYSTETQYF. The CDR3 DNA sequence: TGTGCCTGGAGTTATTCGACTGAGACCCAGTACTTC.

The chain links TRBV18 to TRBJ2-5; D may match TRBD1 or TRBD2 (7 bases each). This CDR3 spans 16 amino acids. Per the germline V gene, CDR1 is KGHSH and CDR2 is LQKENI. Trimming left V 2 bases short and J 3 bases short, with 16 bases between. In DNA, the CDR3 is TGTGCCAGCTCACCAGTGACAGGGAGGGGAGAAGAGACCCAGTACTTC. Its protein is CASSPVTGRGEETQYF.

The chain uses TRBV7-2 and TRBJ2-7; D may be TRBD2 (7 bases). V was shortened by 1 base and J by 2 bases, with 12 bases between the two germline ends. This CDR3 has 15 amino acids. Germline CDR1 reads SGHTA; CDR2 reads FQGNSA. The CDR3 is CASSLEGGVAYEQYF. As DNA, the CDR3 is TGTGCCAGCAGCTTAGAAGGGGGGGTTGCCTACGAGCAGTACTTC.

The rearrangement joins TRBV18 to TRBJ2-2; D is possibly TRBD1 or TRBD2 (5 bases each). The CDR3 has 13 residues. Germline values: CDR1 KGHSH, CDR2 LQKENI. V was trimmed by 3 bases and J by 5 bases, leaving 7 bases between them. In DNA form, the CDR3 reads TGTGCCAGCTCACCGGGACCAACCGGGGAGCTGTTTTTT. Its protein is CASSPGPTGELFF.

This clone appeared a few times. J is TRBJ2-1 and V is TRBV5-1; no definite D call. The V end lost 5 bases, the J end lost 0 bases, and 12 bases lay between the germline ends. Per the germline V gene, CDR1 is SGHRS and CDR2 is YFSETQ. This CDR3 contains 15 residues. The CDR3 region is CASRALVSSYNEQFF. The DNA of the CDR3 is TGCGCCAGCAGGGCCCTGGTGAGCTCCTACAATGAGCAGTTCTTC.

The chain links TRBV5-1 to TRBJ1-4; TRBD1 is a possible D gene (5 bases). The V end lost 5 bases, the J end lost 4 bases, and 12 bases lay between the germline ends. The germline gives CDR1 SGHRS, CDR2 YFSETQ. The CDR3 covers 14 residues. The CDR3 loop is CASRGGQGNEKLFF. CDR3 DNA sequence: TGCGCCAGCAGAGGAGGGCAGGGTAATGAAAAACTGTTTTTT.

Concerning this clone itself: The junction and the germline gene differ at one end; a read error may be behind it. The chain is built from TRBV28 and TRBJ2-7; D possibly corresponds to TRBD1 (5 bases). CDR1 is MDHEN, CDR2 SYDVKM, per germline. The CDR3 totals 12 residues. For the CDR3, the DNA is TGTGCCAGCAGTTTAAAGGGGTACCCATCTACGTTC. This codes for CASSLKGYPSTF.

The chain uses TRBV18 and TRBJ2-1, with 12 positions matching TRBD2. The germline V gene encodes CDR1 KGHSH and CDR2 LQKENI. V shed 2 bases and J 6 bases; nucleotides not matched to a gene: 5. This CDR3 contains 16 residues. The CDR3 DNA sequence: TGTGCCAGCTCACCAACAAAGGGACTAGCGGGCAATGAGCAGTTCTTC. Its protein is CASSPTKGLAGNEQFF.

The genes are TRBV7-9 and TRBJ2-7; D is uncertain. Germline V gene data show CDR1 as SEHNR and CDR2 as FQNEAQ (reference sequence). CDR3 length: 12 residues. V was cut by 8 bases and J by 3 bases, with 11 bases left in between. CDR3 region: CASGFLDYEQYF. In DNA, the CDR3 is TGTGCCAGCGGGTTTCTTGACTACGAGCAGTACTTC.

The chain carries TRBV28 and TRBJ2-7; the match to TRBD2 covers 11 bases. There are 15 residues in the CDR3. CDR1 and CDR2 from the germline V gene are MDHEN and SYDVKM. Trimming at V came to 7 bases and at J to 3 bases, leaving 8 bases not matched to a gene. The CDR3 region is CASTSWGLADYEQYF. As DNA, the CDR3 is TGTGCCAGCACCTCGTGGGGACTAGCGGACTACGAGCAGTACTTC.

The chain carries TRBV27 and TRBJ2-7, with TRBD1 matching over 8 bases. With 3 bases clipped from V and 2 bases from J, the junction kept 3 bases outside the gene matches. CDR3 length: 14 amino acids. Germline-derived CDR1 and CDR2 are MNHEY and SMNVEV (reference sequence). The CDR3: CASSFLGQAYEQYF. CDR3 nucleotides: TGTGCCAGCAGTTTTCTGGGACAGGCCTACGAGCAGTACTTC.

Only one count was recorded for this clone. The rearrangement uses TRBV18 and TRBJ1-4; D gene ambiguous. This CDR3 is built from 13 residues. Germline-derived CDR1 and CDR2 are KGHSH and LQKENI. Trimming removed 3 bases from V and 5 bases from J, with 7 bases in between. This chain's CDR3 is CASSPSANEKLFF. The CDR3 bases are TGTGCCAGCTCACCTTCAGCCAATGAAAAACTGTTTTTT.

The rearrangement uses TRBV7-2 and TRBJ1-5; D gene unclear. Trimming left V 1 base short and J 6 bases short, with 13 bases between. Germline-derived CDR1 and CDR2 are SGHTA and FQGNSA. This CDR3 spans 15 amino acids. In DNA, the CDR3 is TGTGCCAGCAGCTTAGTCCCGGGGATTGGTCAGCCCCAGCATTTT. Its translation is CASSLVPGIGQPQHF.

J is TRBJ2-7 and V is TRBV28, with 7 bases lining up with TRBD1. Germline V CDR1 and CDR2: MDHEN, SYDVKM. The CDR3 length is 16 residues. V trimming: 5 bases; J trimming: 0 bases; junction bases outside the gene matches: 10. CDR3 nucleotide sequence: TGTGCCAGCAGTGAACCTTCGGACAGGAGCTCCTACGAGCAGTACTTC. Residues: CASSEPSDRSSYEQYF.

The rearrangement joins TRBV9 to TRBJ2-7, with 9 bases lining up with TRBD1. This CDR3 has 16 residues. J was trimmed by 3 bases and V by 0 bases; bases with no gene match: 7. Germline V gene lookup returns CDR1 SGDLS and CDR2 YYNGEE. CDR3 bases: TGTGCCAGCAGCGTAGCTGGGACAGGGTCGATCTACGAGCAGTACTTC. This codes for CASSVAGTGSIYEQYF.